The 22 T cell receptor beta chains below all came from one sample that was sequenced in a study of OX40 agonist ivuxolimab in advanced cancers. The repertoire was sequenced with immunoSEQ multiplex PCR; TCRdb's copy has only in-frame clones and lacks some. The data contain 45,000 to 65,000 clones, more than 75% of them seen just once; the ten biggest clones take up about 1.7%. The sequencing used CD4+ or CD8+ T cells sorted from blood, collected in a trial of the OX40 agonist ivuxolimab. Receptors originate from an adult with an advanced solid tumor such as melanoma, head and neck, liver or kidney cancer.

The sample holds one count of this clone. CDR3 nucleotide sequence: TGTGCCAGCGGGATTTCGCAGGGGGCAGGCAATCAGCCCCAGCATTTT. This sequence encodes CASGISQGAGNQPQHF. The genes are TRBV27 and TRBJ1-5, with TRBD1 identical over 8 bases. Germline CDR1 and CDR2: MNHEY and SMNVEV (reference sequence). V was pared by 8 bases and J by 2 bases, with 11 bases of the junction left unmatched. This CDR3 spans 16 amino acids.

The J gene is TRBJ2-2, the V gene TRBV19, with a weak D call TRBD2 (6 bases). The length of the CDR3 is 13 residues. Germline loops: CDR1 LNHDA, CDR2 SQIVND (reference sequence). The V end was cut by 5 bases, the J end by 6 bases, with 10 bases between. The CDR3 sequence is CASSGTGAGELFF. In DNA, the CDR3 is TGTGCCAGTAGTGGCACGGGGGCCGGGGAGCTGTTTTTT.

By sample fraction, this clone is medium-sized. V gene TRBV7-2 combines with J gene TRBJ1-3, with TRBD1 as a possible D gene (6 bases). The CDR3 contains 18 residues. Trimming removed 4 bases at V and 2 bases at J, with 21 bases between. CDR1 is SGHTA, CDR2 FQGNSA, per germline. The CDR3 is CASSYNLSPGATGNTIYF. In nucleotides, the CDR3 is TGTGCCAGCAGCTATAACCTAAGCCCGGGGGCGACTGGAAACACCATATATTTT. Full variable domain (remainder filled in from reference TRBV7-2 and TRBJ1-3): GAGVSQSPSNKVTEKGKDVELRCDPISGHTALYWYRQSLGQGLEFLIYFQGNSAPDKSGLPSDRFSAERTGGSVSTLTIQRTQQEDSAVYLCASSYNLSPGATGNTIYFGEGSWLTVV.

The V gene is TRBV18, the J gene TRBJ2-7; 7 bases match TRBD1. The CDR3 totals 14 residues. Germline V lookup: CDR1 KGHSH, CDR2 LQKENI. Trimming took 6 bases from V and 3 from J; bases not matched to a gene: 8. CDR3 loop: CASSSGTEFYEQYF. As DNA, the CDR3 is TGTGCCAGCTCCTCCGGGACAGAGTTCTACGAGCAGTACTTC.

The chain carries TRBV5-6 and TRBJ2-3, with D hard to call. V was cut by 0 bases and J by 2 bases, with 10 bases left in between. The CDR3 has 15 amino acids. Per germline, CDR1 SGHDT and CDR2 YYEEEE. As DNA, the CDR3 is TGTGCCAGCAGCTTGGTCGGCAGCTCCACAGATACGCAGTATTTT. This encodes CASSLVGSSTDTQYF.

This chain links TRBV6-1 with TRBJ2-1; D is perhaps TRBD1 or TRBD2 (7 bases each). Trimming left V 6 bases short and J 8 bases short, with 11 bases between. Germline CDR1 MNHNS, CDR2 SASEGT. The CDR3 consists of 12 residues. The CDR3 nucleotides read TGTGCCAGCAGGCCAGGGGGGGATGAGCAGTTCTTC. Translation: CASRPGGDEQFF.

This clone has just one count. The chain has TRBV11-3 and TRBJ1-1, with TRBD1 matching 8 bases. The CDR3 covers 13 residues. Germline CDR1 reads SGHNT; CDR2 reads YENEEA. V gave up 4 bases and J gave up 5 bases; unmatched junction bases: 3. CDR3 in amino acids: CASSSGQGTEAFF. CDR3 nucleotides: TGTGCCAGCAGCTCAGGACAGGGAACTGAAGCTTTCTTT.

This sequence joins TRBV5-6 and TRBJ1-4; no definite D call. This CDR3 is 14 amino acids long. V was cut by 1 base and J by 0 bases, with 4 bases left in between. Germline lookup yields CDR1 SGHDT and CDR2 YYEEEE. The CDR3, as DNA: TGTGCCAGCAGCTTGTCTGCAACTAATGAAAAACTGTTTTTT. It codes for CASSLSATNEKLFF.

This chain joins TRBV9 and TRBJ2-1; TRBD1 is a possible D gene (6 bases). This CDR3 comprises 15 residues. Trimming removed 2 bases at V and 7 bases at J, with 16 bases between. Germline-derived CDR1 and CDR2 are SGDLS and YYNGEE. CDR3 loop: CASSVERGQGNEQFF. In DNA form, the CDR3 reads TGTGCCAGCAGCGTGGAAAGGGGACAAGGGAATGAGCAGTTCTTC.

The chain combines TRBV18 with TRBJ2-1; D remains ambiguous. From germline, CDR1 is KGHSH and CDR2 LQKENI. CDR3 length: 13 residues. V shed 3 bases and J shed 7 bases, with 10 bases lying between them. Here the CDR3 reads CASSPIVLNEQFF. The CDR3 DNA sequence: TGTGCCAGCTCACCGATTGTCCTAAATGAGCAGTTCTTC.

The rearrangement uses TRBV19 and TRBJ1-4; D call uncertain. This CDR3 is 12 amino acids long. The V end was cut by 6 bases, the J end by 5 bases, with 7 bases between. The germline V gene encodes CDR1 LNHDA and CDR2 SQIVND (reference sequence). CDR3 in amino acids: CASSRPNEKLFF. The CDR3 DNA reads TGTGCCAGTAGCCGGCCAAATGAAAAACTGTTTTTT.

V usage is TRBV5-1 and J usage is TRBJ1-2; D remains unclear. V was clipped by 0 bases and J by 0 bases, with 9 bases between them. Germline V CDR1 and CDR2: SGHRS, YFSETQ. CDR3 length: 15 amino acids. CDR3 amino acids: CASSLGTFANYGYTF. Here the CDR3 DNA reads TGCGCCAGCAGCTTGGGCACCTTTGCTAACTATGGCTACACCTTC.

This clone rates as medium-sized (0.01 to 0.1%). This chain joins TRBV7-9 and TRBJ1-6, with TRBD1 matching over 10 bases. Germline V CDR1 and CDR2: SEHNR, FQNEAQ (reference sequence). CDR3 length equals 15 residues. V lost 3 bases and J lost 6; bases outside the gene matches: 2. In DNA, the CDR3 is TGTGCCAGCAGCTTGCGGGACAGGGGTAATTCACCCCTCCACTTT. Translated: CASSLRDRGNSPLHF.

The rearrangement joins TRBV6-6 to TRBJ1-1; D is ambiguous. Germline V gene sequence: CDR1 MNHNY, CDR2 SVGAGI (reference sequence). The length of the CDR3 is 15 residues. Trimming removed 0 bases at V and 1 base at J, with 9 bases between. CDR3 sequence reads: CASSYSGKGNTEAFF. The CDR3 nucleotides read TGTGCCAGCAGTTACTCGGGGAAGGGGAACACTGAAGCTTTCTTT.

The V gene is TRBV2, the J gene TRBJ2-2; D perhaps matches TRBD2 (5 bases). The CDR3 has 15 residues. V lost 3 bases, J lost 4 bases, and 12 bases lay in between. The germline gives CDR1 SNHLY, CDR2 FYNNEI. This chain's CDR3 is CASSEASYRTGELFF. As DNA, the CDR3 is TGTGCCAGCAGTGAGGCTAGCTACCGCACCGGGGAGCTGTTTTTT.

The chain has TRBV7-7 and TRBJ2-5; D not resolved. The CDR3 runs 15 residues. V was shortened by 5 bases and J by 4 bases, with 17 bases between the two germline ends. Germline V lookup: CDR1 SSHAT, CDR2 FNYEAQ (reference sequence). The CDR3 bases are TGTGCCAGCAGCCTCAGCTGGGCGAAGGGAGAGACCCAGTACTTC. Encoded protein: CASSLSWAKGETQYF. Supplemented by reference TRBV7-7 and TRBJ2-5, the full variable domain reads GAGVSQSPRYKVTKRGQDVTLRCDPISSHATLYWYQQALGQGPEFLTYFNYEAQPDKSGLPSDRFSAERPEGSISTLTIQRTEQRDSAMYRCASSLSWAKGETQYFGPGTRLLVL.

This chain uses TRBV29-1 with TRBJ2-3; D may be TRBD1 (6 bases). The CDR3 is 16 amino acids. Germline V lookup: CDR1 SQVTM, CDR2 ANQGSEA. The ends were cut back, 5 bases at V and 1 base at J, with 19 bases in the middle. CDR3 amino acids: CSVLIQGFGGTDTQYF. CDR3 sequence (DNA): TGCAGCGTTCTGATACAGGGCTTTGGAGGCACAGATACGCAGTATTTT.

The V gene is TRBV5-6, the J gene TRBJ1-6; 8 bases align to TRBD1. Germline V gene data show CDR1 as SGHDT and CDR2 as YYEEEE. The CDR3 loop spans 14 amino acids. The V segment lost 4 bases and the J segment 14 bases; nucleotides outside the gene matches: 11. CDR3 region: CASSPRTGPMALHF. CDR3 coding DNA: TGTGCCAGCAGCCCGAGGACAGGGCCCATGGCCCTCCACTTT.

By share, this clone ranks as medium-sized (0.01 to 0.1%). This sequence joins TRBV7-2 and TRBJ1-2; 8 positions match TRBD1. V lost 3 bases and J lost 0; bases outside the gene matches: 6. The CDR3 is made up of 16 amino acids. Germline CDR1 is SGHTA and CDR2 is FQGNSA. As DNA, the CDR3 is TGTGCCAGCAGCTTTCAACAGGGGGGCACTAACTATGGCTACACCTTC. Residues: CASSFQQGGTNYGYTF.

The rearrangement joins TRBV30 to TRBJ1-4; D possibly corresponds to TRBD1 (5 bases). CDR3 length: 16 residues. Looked up from germline, CDR1 is GTSNPN and CDR2 is SVGIG (reference sequence). Trimming left V 0 bases short and J 3 bases short, with 14 bases between. This CDR3 reads CAWSVGGTASNEKLFF. The CDR3 bases are TGTGCCTGGAGTGTGGGGGGGACCGCTTCTAATGAAAAACTGTTTTTT.

The chain carries TRBV5-1 and TRBJ2-1, with 12 bases fitting TRBD2. The V segment lost 4 bases and the J segment 7 bases; nucleotides outside the gene matches: 6. The CDR3 runs 15 residues. Germline CDR1 and CDR2: SGHRS and YFSETQ. DNA of the CDR3: TGCGCCAGCAGCCCTAGCGGGAGGGGATTGAATGAGCAGTTCTTC. Residues: CASSPSGRGLNEQFF.

The V and J genes are TRBV5-6 and TRBJ2-7, with 9 positions matching TRBD1. Germline CDR1 and CDR2: SGHDT and YYEEEE. V was pared by 4 bases and J by 0 bases, with 8 bases of the junction left unmatched. The CDR3 runs to 16 residues. The CDR3 DNA follows: TGTGCCAGCAGCGGAACCGGGACAGGGAACTCCTACGAGCAGTACGTC. Translation: CASSGTGTGNSYEQYV.